The sequence of this TCR beta chain was determined in a study of blood T cells in healthy people across ages. Study-wide findings and caveats: Estimated diversity across one million T cells was deemed an underestimate. Roughly linear age-related decline in beta diversity appeared, significant by age 40.

A sample-barcoded 5' primer and a J-beta primer mix were used in a second PCR of roughly 7 to 11 cycles. Every sample gave at least 2.5 million paired-end reads containing CDR3. TCRdb re-called the 5' RACE reads with MiXCR, one entry per CDR3 protein. The repertoire includes about 640,000 distinct CDR3 sequences, approximately 59% of them detected once, and 30% to 40% sits in the top ten. This clonotype was seen only a few times. Its target is unknown. Germline CDR1 and CDR2: MGHDK and SYGVNS. The CDR3 runs to 14 residues. With V trimmed by 5 bases and J by 7 bases, 7 bases remained unmatched. The sample consisted of blood. This sequence was found in a man aged 60 to 75 in good health. This chain uses TRBV25-1 with TRBJ2-1; 8 bases match TRBD2. CDR3 sequence: CASSLRGGWNEQFF. For the CDR3, the DNA is TGTGCCAGCAGTCTCCGCGGGGGGTGGAATGAGCAGTTCTTC. The full variable domain, with the rest looked up from reference TRBV25-1 and TRBJ2-1, is EADIYQTPRYLVIGTGKKITLECSQTMGHDKMYWYQQDPGMELHLIHYSYGVNSTEKGDLSSESTVSRIRTEHFPLTLESARPSHTSQYLCASSLRGGWNEQFFGPGTRLTVL.